The present entry profiles one T cell receptor (beta chain) with its context. Its antigen remains unknown. The record originates from a study of T cell responses to AZD1222 COVID-19 vaccine. Study observations and caveats: Females outnumbered males among donors, who were mostly white British; clonal diversity was possibly underestimated. Within unmutated variant regions lay the reported targets of nearly half of spike-specific TCRs. Compared with day 0, the breadth and depth of the Spike-specific TCR repertoire rose significantly after two doses of AZD1222.

The table came from immunoSEQ multiplex PCR; TCRdb's copy has only in-frame clones and leaves some out. The profile shows over 130,000 clones, 92% of them singletons. This CDR3 is 17 amino acids long. Germline values: CDR1 SGHRS, CDR2 YFSETQ. The trim removed 4 bases at V and 3 bases at J, leaving 12 bases unmatched. The chain uses TRBV5-1 and TRBJ2-5; 10 bases align to TRBD2. The sample was peripheral blood, taken 28 days after the second AZD1222 dose. The sequence derives from an adult who received the AZD1222 COVID-19 vaccine. The CDR3 DNA sequence: TGCGCCAGCAGCGAGAAGGGGACTAGCGCACTCAAAGAGACCCAGTACTTC. Residues: CASSEKGTSALKETQYF.